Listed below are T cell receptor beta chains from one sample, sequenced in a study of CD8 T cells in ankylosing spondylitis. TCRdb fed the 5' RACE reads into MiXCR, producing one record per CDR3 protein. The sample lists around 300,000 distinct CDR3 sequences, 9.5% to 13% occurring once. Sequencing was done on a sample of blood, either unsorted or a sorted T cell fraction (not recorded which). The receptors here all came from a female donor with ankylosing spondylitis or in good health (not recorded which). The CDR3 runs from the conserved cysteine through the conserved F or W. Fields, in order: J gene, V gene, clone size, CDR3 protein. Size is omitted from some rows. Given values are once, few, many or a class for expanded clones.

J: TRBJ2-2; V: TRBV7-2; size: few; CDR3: CASSSTSGRMNTGELFF
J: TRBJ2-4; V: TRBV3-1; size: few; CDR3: CASSQKGTAGAKNIQYF
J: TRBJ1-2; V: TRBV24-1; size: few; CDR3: CATSDFGGRGYTF
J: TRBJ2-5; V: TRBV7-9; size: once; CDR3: CASSTLDRAGETQYF
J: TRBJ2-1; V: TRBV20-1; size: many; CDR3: CSARGLADYYNEQFF
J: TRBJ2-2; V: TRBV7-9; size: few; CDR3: CASLKTGELFF
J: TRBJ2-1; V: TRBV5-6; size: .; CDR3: CASSLNTLGGAFNEQFF
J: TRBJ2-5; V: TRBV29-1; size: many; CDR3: CSVGVLETQYF
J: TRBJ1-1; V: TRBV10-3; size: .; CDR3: CAISGVTGPPWAFF
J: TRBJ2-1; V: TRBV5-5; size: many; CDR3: CASSLGGFTYNEQFF
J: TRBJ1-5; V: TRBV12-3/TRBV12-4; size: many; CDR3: CASSWTGGGNQPQHF
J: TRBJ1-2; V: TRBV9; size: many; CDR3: CASSSGQVLVFGYTF
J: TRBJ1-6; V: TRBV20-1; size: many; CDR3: CSARPGSSNSPLHF
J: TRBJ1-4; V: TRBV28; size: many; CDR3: CASSAPTSTDSIREKLFF
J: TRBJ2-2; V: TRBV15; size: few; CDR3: CATSRDKGPSGELFF
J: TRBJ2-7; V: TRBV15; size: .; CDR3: CATSREVFGQGGDEQYF
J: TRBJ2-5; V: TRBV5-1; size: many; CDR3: CASREAGNPQETQYF
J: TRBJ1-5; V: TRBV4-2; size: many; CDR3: CASSQGAGGYQPQHF
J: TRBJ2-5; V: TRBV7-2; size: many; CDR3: CASSLGSANQETQYF
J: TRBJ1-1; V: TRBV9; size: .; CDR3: CASSVPAQGTEAFF
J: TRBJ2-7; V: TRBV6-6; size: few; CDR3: CASSYDGYLQYF
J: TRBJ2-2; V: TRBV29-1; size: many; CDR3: CSVNRNTGELFF
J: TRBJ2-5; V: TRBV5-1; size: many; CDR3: CASSRSQETQYF
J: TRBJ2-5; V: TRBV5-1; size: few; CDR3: CASSLGGEPGQETQYF
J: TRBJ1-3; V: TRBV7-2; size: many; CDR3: CASSLARLSGTGNTIYF
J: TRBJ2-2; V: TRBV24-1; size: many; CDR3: CATSEPGTGRAGELFF
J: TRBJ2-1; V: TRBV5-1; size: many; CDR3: CASSLDGRPGSYNEQFF
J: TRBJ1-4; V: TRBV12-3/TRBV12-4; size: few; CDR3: CASSLNSLPVELFF
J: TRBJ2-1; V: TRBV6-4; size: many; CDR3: CASREGQGSYNEQFF
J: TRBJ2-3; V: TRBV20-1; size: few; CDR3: CSARDILAGYTDTQYF
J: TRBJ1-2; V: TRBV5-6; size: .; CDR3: CASSLDFRDRYGYTF
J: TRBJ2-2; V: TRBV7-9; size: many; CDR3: CASSLDTFLTGELFF
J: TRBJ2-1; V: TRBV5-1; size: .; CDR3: CASSSPGRAPNEQFF
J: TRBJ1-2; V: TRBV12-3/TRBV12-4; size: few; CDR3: CASSPLGAANYGYTF
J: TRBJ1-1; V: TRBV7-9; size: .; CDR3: CASSNRQGGGTEAFF
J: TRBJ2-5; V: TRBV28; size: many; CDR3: CASSFYLGQQETQYF